The clone carrying this T cell receptor beta chain has just a few counts. The antigen remains unidentified. Disease lasting under 3 months, a NOSPECS grade of at least 4, and a Clinical Activity Score of at least 3 were features of the ophthalmopathy patients. The source of the sample is a study of T cells in Graves' hyperthyroidism and ophthalmopathy. About the study: Peripheral blood was drawn at first diagnosis, prior to all treatment.

Regions amplified from RNA transcripts were the TCR beta CDR3 regions. TCR CDR3 regions were first amplified by RT-PCR with HTBI primers. TCRdb independently ran MiXCR on the multiplex PCR reads; one entry per CDR3 protein. The table includes roughly 500,000 distinct CDR3 sequences, around a quarter detected once. The study's findings and limits: Model output signaled ophthalmopathy a median 6.5 months ahead of onset. Blood also contained most expanded thyroid clonotypes above 0.001.

The CDR3 length is 17 residues. Germline CDR1 and CDR2: LGHNA and YNFKEQ. Between the trimmed V and J ends, which lost 0 bases and 3 bases, there was a span of 17 bases. The sample comprised blood. The V gene is TRBV4-2, the J gene TRBJ1-2; a weak D match, TRBD1 (6 bases). The TCR comes from a woman in her 30s with Graves' ophthalmopathy. The CDR3 loop is CASSQEGGRGIDYGYTF. CDR3 coding DNA: TGTGCCAGCAGCCAAGAAGGGGGGAGGGGGATCGACTATGGCTACACCTTC.